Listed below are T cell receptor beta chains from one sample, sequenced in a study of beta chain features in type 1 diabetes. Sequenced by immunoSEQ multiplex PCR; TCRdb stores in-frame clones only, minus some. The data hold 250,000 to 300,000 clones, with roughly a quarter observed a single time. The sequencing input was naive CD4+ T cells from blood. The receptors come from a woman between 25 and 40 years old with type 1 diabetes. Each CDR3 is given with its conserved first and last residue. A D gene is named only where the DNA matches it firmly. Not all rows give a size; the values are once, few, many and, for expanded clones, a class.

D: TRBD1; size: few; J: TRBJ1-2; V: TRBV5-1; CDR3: CASSLDFQGDGYTF; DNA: TGCGCCAGCAGCTTGGACTTTCAGGGGGATGGCTACACCTTC
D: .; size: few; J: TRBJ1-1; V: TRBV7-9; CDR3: CASSLGLSTEAFF; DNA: TGTGCCAGCAGCTTAGGCCTGAGTACTGAAGCTTTCTTT
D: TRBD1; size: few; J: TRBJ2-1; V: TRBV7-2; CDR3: CASSIDRGRYNEQFF; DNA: TGTGCCAGCAGCATAGACAGGGGCCGGTACAATGAGCAGTTCTTC
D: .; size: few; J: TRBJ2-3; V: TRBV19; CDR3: CASTVGGTDTQYF; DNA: TGTGCCAGTACCGTGGGCGGGACGGATACGCAGTATTTT
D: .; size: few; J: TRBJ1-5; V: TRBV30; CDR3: CAWSSVVGNQPQHF; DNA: TGTGCCTGGAGTAGCGTCGTCGGCAATCAGCCCCAGCATTTT
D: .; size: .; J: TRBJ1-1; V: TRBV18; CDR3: CASSPYGDTEAFF; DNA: TGTGCCAGCTCACCTTACGGGGACACTGAAGCTTTCTTT
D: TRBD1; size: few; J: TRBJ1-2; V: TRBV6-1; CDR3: CAMDRGLGDGYTF; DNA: TGTGCCATGGACAGGGGGCTAGGAGATGGCTACACCTTC
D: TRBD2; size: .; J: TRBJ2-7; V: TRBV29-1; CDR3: CSVVLAGVNEQYF; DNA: TGCAGCGTGGTCCTAGCGGGAGTAAACGAGCAGTACTTC
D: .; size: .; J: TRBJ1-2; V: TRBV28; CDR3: CASSLYVGAGQGSYTF; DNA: TGTGCCAGCAGTTTGTACGTGGGAGCAGGGCAGGGGAGCTACACCTTC
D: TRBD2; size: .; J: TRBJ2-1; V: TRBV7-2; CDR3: CASSGWTSGYNEQFF; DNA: TGTGCCAGCAGCGGATGGACTAGCGGGTACAATGAGCAGTTCTTC
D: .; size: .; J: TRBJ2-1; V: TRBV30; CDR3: CAWNRGKYEQFF; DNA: TGTGCCTGGAATCGCGGGAAGTATGAGCAGTTCTTC
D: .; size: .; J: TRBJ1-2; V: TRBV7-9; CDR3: CASSSSLRFVDYGYTF; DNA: TGTGCCAGCAGCTCTAGCCTCCGATTCGTAGACTATGGCTACACCTTC
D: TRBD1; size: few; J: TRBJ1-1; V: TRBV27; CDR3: CASSLFQGVDEAFF; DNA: TGTGCCAGCAGTTTATTTCAGGGGGTGGATGAAGCTTTCTTT
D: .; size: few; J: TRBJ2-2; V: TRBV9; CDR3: CASSVTRSAITGELFF; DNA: TGTGCCAGCAGCGTAACCAGGTCGGCAATAACCGGGGAGCTGTTTTTT
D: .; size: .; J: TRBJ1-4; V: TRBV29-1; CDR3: CSARRGGEKLFF; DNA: TGCAGCGCCCGCCGGGGTGGTGAAAAACTGTTTTTT
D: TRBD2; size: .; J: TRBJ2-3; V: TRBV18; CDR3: CASSPPGLADTDTQYF; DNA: TGTGCCAGCTCACCACCGGGGCTAGCGGACACAGATACGCAGTATTTT
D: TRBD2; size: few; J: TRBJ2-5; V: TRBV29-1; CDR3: CSGASGQETQYF; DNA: TGCAGCGGGGCTAGCGGCCAAGAGACCCAGTACTTC
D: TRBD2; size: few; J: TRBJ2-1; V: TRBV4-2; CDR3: CASSQIAGGVNEQFF; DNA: TGTGCCAGCAGCCAAATAGCGGGAGGGGTGAATGAGCAGTTCTTC
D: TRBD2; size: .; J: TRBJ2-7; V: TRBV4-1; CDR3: CASSQVLAGREQYF; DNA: TGCGCCAGCAGCCAAGTTCTAGCGGGACGCGAGCAGTACTTC
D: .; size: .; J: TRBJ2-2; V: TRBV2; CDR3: CASSLRGYWNTGELFF; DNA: TGTGCCAGCAGCCTTCGGGGATACTGGAACACCGGGGAGCTGTTTTTT
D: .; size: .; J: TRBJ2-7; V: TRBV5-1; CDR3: CASKFWGESYEQYF; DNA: TGCGCCAGCAAGTTTTGGGGCGAATCCTACGAGCAGTACTTC
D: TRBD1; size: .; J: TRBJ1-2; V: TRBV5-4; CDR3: CASSVPTGDYGYTF; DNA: TGTGCCAGCAGCGTACCGACAGGGGACTATGGCTACACCTTC